One and the same sample provided the 21 T cell receptor beta chains below, sequenced in a study of identical twins. TCRdb reanalysed the 5' RACE reads using MiXCR and keeps one entry per CDR3 protein. The table shows approximately 190,000 distinct CDR3 sequences, with roughly 15% occurring only once. This sample also belongs to another study, concerning T cells expressing NK-cell markers.

Sequences were obtained from CD8+ T cells sorted from blood. These receptors all stem from a woman between 18 and 30 years old in good health.

J is TRBJ2-2 and V is TRBV9; D is unresolved. V lost 0 bases, J lost 5 bases, and 8 bases lay in between. This CDR3 has 14 residues. The germline gives CDR1 SGDLS, CDR2 YYNGEE. Here the CDR3 DNA reads TGTGCCAGCAGCGTAGATCTGGGAACCGGGGAGCTGTTTTTT. This encodes CASSVDLGTGELFF.

A few counts support this clonotype. The rearrangement joins TRBV5-1 to TRBJ2-7, with D maybe TRBD1 (5 bases). Trimming shortened V by 0 bases and J by 6 bases, and 19 bases separated the two germline ends. Germline-derived CDR1 and CDR2 are SGHRS and YFSETQ. This CDR3 region has 16 residues. CDR3: CASSLGSGQPPVEQYF. The CDR3 coding sequence is TGCGCCAGCAGCTTGGGCTCCGGACAACCCCCCGTCGAGCAGTACTTC. Full variable domain (rest looked up from reference TRBV5-1 and TRBJ2-7): KAGVTQTPRYLIKTRGQQVTLSCSPISGHRSVSWYQQTPGQGLQFLFEYFSETQRNKGNFPGRFSGRQFSNSRSEMNVSTLELGDSALYLCASSLGSGQPPVEQYFGPGTRLTVT.

This clonotype was picked up a small number of times. The chain recombines TRBV30 with TRBJ2-5; D unclear. Per the germline V gene, CDR1 is GTSNPN and CDR2 is SVGIG (reference sequence). This CDR3 region has 12 residues. V lost 0 bases and J lost 5, with 7 bases in between. CDR3 sequence: CAWSVLEETQYF. CDR3 nucleotides: TGTGCCTGGAGTGTATTAGAGGAGACCCAGTACTTC.

The chain combines TRBV6-2 or TRBV6-3 with TRBJ2-2; 14 bases fit TRBD2. Germline CDR1 reads MNHEY; CDR2 reads SVGEGT. V shed 6 bases and J 8 bases; nucleotides not matched to a gene: 5. The CDR3 runs 15 residues. This CDR3 is CASSLGLAGEGELFF. Written as DNA, the CDR3 is TGTGCCAGCAGCCTGGGACTAGCGGGAGAAGGGGAGCTGTTTTTT.

The CDR3 protein is CASSFLLASGYNEQFF. The CDR3, as DNA: TGTGCCAGCAGTTTCCTACTGGCTAGCGGCTACAATGAGCAGTTCTTC. J is TRBJ2-1 and V is TRBV27; 7 bases align to TRBD2. Germline-derived CDR1 and CDR2 are MNHEY and SMNVEV (reference sequence). The V segment lost 3 bases and the J segment 3 bases; nucleotides outside the gene matches: 8. The CDR3 sequence is 16 residues long.

V usage is TRBV5-1 and J usage is TRBJ2-6; D remains unclear. Germline V gene lookup returns CDR1 SGHRS and CDR2 YFSETQ. Trimming shortened V by 0 bases and J by 4 bases, and 11 bases separated the two germline ends. The CDR3 has 16 amino acids. The CDR3 is CASSLDSLAGANVLTF. CDR3 sequence (DNA): TGCGCCAGCAGCTTGGACTCCCTCGCCGGGGCCAACGTCCTGACTTTC.

This clonotype has a handful of counts. This chain connects TRBV9 to TRBJ2-2; 8 bases are shared with TRBD2. The CDR3 is 14 residues long. Germline lookup yields CDR1 SGDLS and CDR2 YYNGEE. V gave up 6 bases and J gave up 5 bases; unmatched junction bases: 6. Here the CDR3 DNA reads TGTGCCAGCAAAAGCGGGGGCCTAACCGGGGAGCTGTTTTTT. Translating it yields CASKSGGLTGELFF.

This clonotype was detected a few times. V and J are TRBV29-1 and TRBJ2-7; D possibly corresponds to TRBD1 (5 bases). The CDR3 is made up of 14 amino acids. The V end was cut by 5 bases, the J end by 0 bases, with 14 bases between. Germline CDR1 SQVTM, CDR2 ANQGSEA. This CDR3 is CSVLTESSSYEQYF. The CDR3 DNA reads as TGCAGCGTTCTGACAGAAAGTAGCTCCTACGAGCAGTACTTC.

This clonotype was seen only a few times. CDR3 sequence (DNA): TGCGCCAGCATTGATGACTCTGGGGCCAACGTCCTGACTTTC. Translation: CASIDDSGANVLTF. The rearrangement links TRBV5-1 to TRBJ2-6; no reliable D call. CDR3 length equals 14 residues. The germline V and J ends were trimmed by 6 bases and 0 bases, with 7 bases remaining between them. CDR1 is SGHRS and CDR2 is YFSETQ in the germline V gene. Supplemented by reference TRBV5-1 and TRBJ2-6, the full variable domain reads KAGVTQTPRYLIKTRGQQVTLSCSPISGHRSVSWYQQTPGQGLQFLFEYFSETQRNKGNFPGRFSGRQFSNSRSEMNVSTLELGDSALYLCASIDDSGANVLTFGAGSRLTVL.

This clonotype appeared a few times. The V and J genes are TRBV19 and TRBJ2-7; perhaps TRBD1 as D (5 bases). The CDR3 length is 15 residues. The V gene's germline CDR1 is LNHDA and CDR2 SQIVND (reference sequence). Trimming took 3 bases from V and 6 from J, leaving 18 bases between them. The CDR3 coding sequence is TGTGCCAGTAGTATCGCCCCAGGGTCACACCGCGAGCAGTACTTC. Amino acid sequence: CASSIAPGSHREQYF.

This clonotype was seen a few times. The chain employs TRBV12-5 and TRBJ2-7, with a tentative D call TRBD2 (5 bases). V gave up 8 bases and J gave up 2 bases, with 16 bases separating them. Germline values: CDR1 LGHNT, CDR2 FRNRAP. The CDR3 extends over 14 amino acids. The CDR3 loop is CASTPGVRAYEQYF. In nucleotides, the CDR3 is TGTGCTAGTACCCCCGGGGTTAGGGCCTACGAGCAGTACTTC. Full variable domain (missing parts from reference TRBV12-5 and TRBJ2-7): DARVTQTPRHKVTEMGQEVTMRCQPILGHNTVFWYRQTMMQGLELLAYFRNRAPLDDSGMPKDRFSAEMPDATLATLKIQPSEPRDSAVYFCASTPGVRAYEQYFGPGTRLTVT.

This clonotype occurred a few times. The chain uses TRBV12-3 or TRBV12-4 and TRBJ2-1; 14 bases map to TRBD2. The CDR3 length is 15 residues. V gave up 5 bases and J gave up 14 bases; unmatched junction bases: 11. Here the CDR3 reads CASSEPGLAGVGEFF. The CDR3 DNA sequence: TGTGCCAGCAGTGAACCGGGACTAGCGGGAGTGGGGGAGTTCTTC.

This clonotype showed up just a few times. V and J are TRBV5-5 and TRBJ2-7, with 7 bases fitting TRBD1. The CDR3 extends over 14 amino acids. J gave up 2 bases and V 3 bases, and 5 bases lay outside the gene matches. Per germline, CDR1 SGHKS and CDR2 YYEKEE (reference sequence). CDR3 amino acids: CASSSGGATYEQYF. The DNA for the CDR3 is TGTGCCAGCAGCTCAGGGGGTGCTACCTACGAGCAGTACTTC.

This clonotype was seen a handful of times. The rearrangement uses TRBV2 and TRBJ2-7; unclear D gene. The CDR3 sequence is 12 residues long. V lost 9 bases to trimming and J lost 6 bases, with 15 bases between them. The V gene's germline CDR1 is SNHLY and CDR2 FYNNEI. The CDR3 nucleotides read TGTGCCAGAAGCACGGAGACCGGCGAGCAGTACTTC. This codes for CARSTETGEQYF.

There are many counts of this clonotype. The chain couples TRBV18 to TRBJ1-1, with D unclear. This CDR3 region has 12 residues. CDR1 and CDR2 from the germline V gene are KGHSH and LQKENI. V shed 2 bases and J shed 1 base, with 2 bases lying between them. Here the CDR3 reads CASSPGNTEAFF. In nucleotides, the CDR3 is TGTGCCAGCTCACCAGGGAACACTGAAGCTTTCTTT.

This clonotype occurred a few times. V usage is TRBV12-3 or TRBV12-4 and J usage is TRBJ2-7; 10 bases map to TRBD1. The CDR3 extends over 15 amino acids. V lost 8 bases to trimming and J lost 1 base; unmatched junction nucleotides: 8. CDR3 amino acids: CASRGGDRGSYEQYF. CDR3 sequence (DNA): TGTGCCAGCCGAGGAGGGGACAGGGGATCCTACGAGCAGTACTTC.

The V gene is TRBV20-1, the J gene TRBJ2-5; weak D call: TRBD1 (5 bases). CDR1 is DFQATT, CDR2 SNEGSKA, per germline (reference sequence). The ends were cut back, 6 bases at V and 6 bases at J, with 11 bases in the middle. The CDR3 covers 11 residues. The CDR3 DNA sequence: TGCAGTGCACCGGACATCCAGACCCAGTACTTC. Encoded protein: CSAPDIQTQYF.

As to this clonotype: An end of the junction differs from the germline gene, which may be a read error. This chain joins TRBV6-5 and TRBJ2-2; D gene unclear. The CDR3 totals 14 residues. Germline V gives CDR1 MNHEY, CDR2 SVGAGI. The CDR3 region is CASSDSIGTGELFF. The CDR3 DNA follows: TGTGCCAGCAGTGACTCAATCGGGACCGGGGAGCTGTTTTTT.

The chain recombines TRBV4-1 with TRBJ2-1, with 11 bases identical to TRBD2. The V segment lost 0 bases and the J segment 6 bases; nucleotides outside the gene matches: 7. The germline gives CDR1 MGHRA, CDR2 YSYEKL. The CDR3 length is 17 residues. CDR3 amino acids: CASSQDPRGLAGNEQFF. DNA of the CDR3: TGCGCCAGCAGCCAAGATCCCCGCGGACTAGCGGGCAATGAGCAGTTCTTC.

This sequence joins TRBV12-3 or TRBV12-4 and TRBJ2-1; 10 bases align to TRBD2. The V and J ends lost 3 bases and 7 bases, in that order; junction bases with no gene match: 6. CDR3 length: 15 amino acids. The CDR3 loop reads CASSFAAGGKNEQFF. Here the CDR3 DNA reads TGTGCCAGCAGTTTCGCAGCGGGAGGGAAAAATGAGCAGTTCTTC.

The CDR3 protein is CASSYRTQIVNEQFF. The CDR3 region has the DNA TGTGCCAGCAGTTATCGGACTCAAATAGTCAATGAGCAGTTCTTC. The chain has TRBV6-2 or TRBV6-3 and TRBJ2-1; TRBD2 is a possible D gene (5 bases). From germline, CDR1 is MNHEY and CDR2 SVGEGT. The CDR3 has 15 residues. Trimming shortened V by 3 bases and J by 6 bases, and 15 bases separated the two germline ends.